The T cell receptor beta chain described here comes from a study of blood T cell repertoires in COVID-19. Original methodology: Quantification of nucleated cells was approximated via reference gene primer amplification. Here immunoSEQ multiplex PCR was the method, and the copy in TCRdb shows in-frame clones only, minus some. V and J calls and clone size are as listed in that table; D and trimming were resolved from the DNA. This sample yields under 200,000 clones, of which more than 80% are seen a single time; around 0.53% belongs to the top ten. Germline V gene data show CDR1 as LNHNV and CDR2 as YYDKDF (reference sequence). Trimming took 0 bases from V and 4 from J, leaving 10 bases between them. The CDR3 is 15 amino acids.

The sequence came from a man aged 45-65 years with acute or convalescent COVID-19. The chain employs TRBV15 and TRBJ2-1; TRBD2 might be the D (5 bases). Sequencing was performed on peripheral blood. The CDR3 sequence is CATSRDMQRYNEQFF. The CDR3 DNA reads TGTGCCACCAGCAGAGATATGCAGCGGTACAATGAGCAGTTCTTC.